The clone carrying this T cell receptor beta chain was picked up one time. Using immunoSEQ multiplex PCR, the repertoire was profiled, and TCRdb retains in-frame clones only, with some absent. The sample records some 150,000 clones, about 87% being singletons. The germline V gene has CDR1 SGHRS and CDR2 YFSETQ. V dropped 0 bases and J dropped 3 bases, with 10 bases sitting between them. CDR3 length: 15 residues. The data belong to a study of blood T cell repertoires in COVID-19. The receptor was isolated from a woman in her fifties or sixties who had recovered from COVID-19. Material for sequencing was peripheral blood. V gene TRBV5-1 combines with J gene TRBJ2-1; D unclear. The DNA for the CDR3 is TGCGCCAGCAGCTTGGTAAGAGCGCTCTACAATGAGCAGTTCTTC. This codes for CASSLVRALYNEQFF.